This is a list of T cell receptor beta chains from one sample in a study of T-cell memory formation after mild COVID-19. TCRdb itself ran the 5' RACE reads through MiXCR, one entry per CDR3 protein. The table records 280,000 or so distinct CDR3 sequences, less than 9.5% of them present only once. What was sequenced was PBMCs or a T cell subset sorted from them (not recorded which). These receptors were collected from a man aged 18 to 29 who had mild COVID-19 (a few samples of this study predate the infection). Cell type and time point are not known. Both conserved end residues are part of each CDR3. Fields, in order: D gene, CDR3 length, V gene, J gene, clone size, CDR3 DNA, CDR3 protein. The D gene is left open where the match is weak. Rows may omit the clone size; those that give it use once, few, many or a size class.

D gene: TRBD2; CDR3 length: 15; V gene: TRBV9; J gene: TRBJ2-5; clone size: few; CDR3 DNA: TGTGCCAGCAGCGTTAGCGGGGGGGCTCGGGAGACCCAGTACTTC; CDR3 protein: CASSVSGGARETQYF
D gene: TRBD1; CDR3 length: 16; V gene: TRBV7-8; J gene: TRBJ2-4; clone size: -; CDR3 DNA: TGTGCCAGCAGCTTCTTTCTGGACAGGGCGGATGACATTCAGTACTTC; CDR3 protein: CASSFFLDRADDIQYF
D gene: -; CDR3 length: 12; V gene: TRBV18; J gene: TRBJ1-2; clone size: -; CDR3 DNA: TGTGCCAGCTCGCACTCGGACTATGGCTACACCTTC; CDR3 protein: CASSHSDYGYTF
D gene: -; CDR3 length: 16; V gene: TRBV4-2; J gene: TRBJ2-5; clone size: few; CDR3 DNA: TGTGCCAGCAGCCAAGATCCCCAGTACCTCCAAGAGACCCAGTACTTC; CDR3 protein: CASSQDPQYLQETQYF
D gene: -; CDR3 length: 15; V gene: TRBV5-1; J gene: TRBJ1-2; clone size: few; CDR3 DNA: TGCGCCAGCAGCTCCGAGGGACTGGGATTCGATGGCTACACCTTC; CDR3 protein: CASSSEGLGFDGYTF
D gene: -; CDR3 length: 13; V gene: TRBV15; J gene: TRBJ1-5; clone size: many; CDR3 DNA: TGTGCCACCAGCAGACAGAGCAATCAGCCCCAGCATTTT; CDR3 protein: CATSRQSNQPQHF
D gene: -; CDR3 length: 11; V gene: TRBV24-1; J gene: TRBJ2-3; clone size: -; CDR3 DNA: TGTGCCACCGAGATGGGAGATACGCAGTATTTT; CDR3 protein: CATEMGDTQYF
D gene: -; CDR3 length: 12; V gene: TRBV29-1; J gene: TRBJ1-2; clone size: -; CDR3 DNA: TGCAGCGTTGAAGATGCCGAGGAAGGCTACACCTTC; CDR3 protein: CSVEDAEEGYTF
D gene: -; CDR3 length: 15; V gene: TRBV4-1; J gene: TRBJ1-5; clone size: few; CDR3 DNA: TGCGCCAGCAGCCCCCGGGCGGTAAGCAATCAGCCCCAGCATTTT; CDR3 protein: CASSPRAVSNQPQHF
D gene: -; CDR3 length: 13; V gene: TRBV19; J gene: TRBJ1-5; clone size: -; CDR3 DNA: TGTGCCAGTAGTCCCGTGGTGGGGGAGCCCCAGCATTTT; CDR3 protein: CASSPVVGEPQHF
D gene: -; CDR3 length: 15; V gene: TRBV18; J gene: TRBJ2-5; clone size: few; CDR3 DNA: TGTGCCAGCTCACCACGGGCCCCGCAGGGGGAGACCCAGTACTTC; CDR3 protein: CASSPRAPQGETQYF